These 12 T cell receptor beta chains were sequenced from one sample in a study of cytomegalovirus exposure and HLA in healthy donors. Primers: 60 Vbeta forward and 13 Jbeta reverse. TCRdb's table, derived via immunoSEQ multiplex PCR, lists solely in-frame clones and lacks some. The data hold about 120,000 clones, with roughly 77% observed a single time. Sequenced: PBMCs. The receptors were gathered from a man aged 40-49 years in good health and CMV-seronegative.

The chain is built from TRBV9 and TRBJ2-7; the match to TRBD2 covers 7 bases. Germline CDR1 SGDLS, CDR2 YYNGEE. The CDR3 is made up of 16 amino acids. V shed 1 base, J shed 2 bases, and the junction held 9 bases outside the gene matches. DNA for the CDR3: TGTGCCAGCAGCGTAACCATTGGACTAGACCCCTACGAGCAGTACTTC. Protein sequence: CASSVTIGLDPYEQYF.

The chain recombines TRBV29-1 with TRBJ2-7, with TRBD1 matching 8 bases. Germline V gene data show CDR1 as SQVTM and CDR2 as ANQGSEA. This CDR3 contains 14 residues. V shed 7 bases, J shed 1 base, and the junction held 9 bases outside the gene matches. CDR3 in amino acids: CSASKQGGSYEQYF. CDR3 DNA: TGCAGCGCCTCTAAACAGGGGGGATCCTACGAGCAGTACTTC.

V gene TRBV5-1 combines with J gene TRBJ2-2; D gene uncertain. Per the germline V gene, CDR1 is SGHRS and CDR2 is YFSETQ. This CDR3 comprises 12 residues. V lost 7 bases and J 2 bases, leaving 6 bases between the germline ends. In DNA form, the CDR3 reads TGCGCCAGCGAAGCTAACACCGGGGAGCTGTTTTTT. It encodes CASEANTGELFF.

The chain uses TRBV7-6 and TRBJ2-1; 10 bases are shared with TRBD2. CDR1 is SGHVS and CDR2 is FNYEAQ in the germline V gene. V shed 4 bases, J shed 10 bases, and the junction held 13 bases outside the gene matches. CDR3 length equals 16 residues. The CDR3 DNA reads TGTGCCAGCAGCTGGGGGGAGGTAGCGGGAGGATGGGAGCAGTTCTTC. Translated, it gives CASSWGEVAGGWEQFF.

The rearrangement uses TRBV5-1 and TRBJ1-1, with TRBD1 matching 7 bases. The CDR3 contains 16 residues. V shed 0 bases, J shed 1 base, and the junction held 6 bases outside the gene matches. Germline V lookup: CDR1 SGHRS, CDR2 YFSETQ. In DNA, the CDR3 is TGCGCCAGCAGCTTGGGGGCCGGGACAGAGAACACTGAAGCTTTCTTT. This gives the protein CASSLGAGTENTEAFF.

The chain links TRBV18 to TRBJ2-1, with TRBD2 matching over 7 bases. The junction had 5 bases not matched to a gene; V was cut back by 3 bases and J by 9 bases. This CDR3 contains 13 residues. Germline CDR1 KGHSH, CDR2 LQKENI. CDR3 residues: CASSPPGRSEQFF. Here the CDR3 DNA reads TGTGCCAGCTCACCGCCCGGGAGGAGTGAGCAGTTCTTC.

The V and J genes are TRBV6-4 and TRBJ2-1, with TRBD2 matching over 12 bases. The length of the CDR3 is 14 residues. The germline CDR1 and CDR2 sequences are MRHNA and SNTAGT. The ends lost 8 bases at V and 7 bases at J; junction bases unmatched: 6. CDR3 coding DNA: TGTGCCAGCCAGAGACTAGCGGGAGCGAATGAGCAGTTCTTC. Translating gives CASQRLAGANEQFF.

CDR3 amino acids: CSVPRRGTGQETQYF. The CDR3 DNA follows: TGCAGCGTGCCCCGTAGAGGAACCGGTCAAGAGACCCAGTACTTC. The rearrangement joins TRBV29-1 to TRBJ2-5, with unresolved D. CDR1 is SQVTM and CDR2 is ANQGSEA in the germline V gene. The V end was cut by 6 bases, the J end by 2 bases, with 19 bases between. The length of the CDR3 is 15 residues. Full variable domain (remainder filled in from reference TRBV29-1 and TRBJ2-5): SAVISQKPSRDICQRGTSLTIQCQVDSQVTMMFWYRQQPGQSLTLIATANQGSEATYESGFVIDKFPISRPNLTFSTLTVSNMSPEDSSIYLCSVPRRGTGQETQYFGPGTRLLVL.

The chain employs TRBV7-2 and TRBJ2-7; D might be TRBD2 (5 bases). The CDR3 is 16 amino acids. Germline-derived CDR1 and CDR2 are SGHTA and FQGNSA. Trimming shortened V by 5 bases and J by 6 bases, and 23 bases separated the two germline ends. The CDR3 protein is CASSPPGVGVLGEQYF. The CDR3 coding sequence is TGTGCCAGCAGCCCACCCGGTGTCGGGGTCCTCGGCGAGCAGTACTTC.

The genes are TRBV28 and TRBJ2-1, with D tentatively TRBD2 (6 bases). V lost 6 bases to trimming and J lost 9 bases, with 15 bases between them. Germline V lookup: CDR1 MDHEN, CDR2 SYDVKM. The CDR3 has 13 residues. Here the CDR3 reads CASSWGVVGEQFF. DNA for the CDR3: TGTGCCAGCAGCTGGGGGGTCGTGGGTGAGCAGTTCTTC.

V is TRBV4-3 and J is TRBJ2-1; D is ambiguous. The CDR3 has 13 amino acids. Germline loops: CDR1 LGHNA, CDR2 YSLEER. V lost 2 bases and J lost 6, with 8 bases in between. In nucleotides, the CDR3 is TGCGCCAGCAGCCAAAACCCGGGCAATGAGCAGTTCTTC. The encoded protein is CASSQNPGNEQFF.

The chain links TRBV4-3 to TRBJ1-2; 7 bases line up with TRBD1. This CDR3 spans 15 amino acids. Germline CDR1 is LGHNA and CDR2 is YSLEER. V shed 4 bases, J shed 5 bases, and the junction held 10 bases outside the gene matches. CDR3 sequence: CASSPQKTGDYGYTF. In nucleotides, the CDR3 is TGCGCCAGCAGCCCGCAGAAAACAGGGGATTATGGCTACACCTTC.